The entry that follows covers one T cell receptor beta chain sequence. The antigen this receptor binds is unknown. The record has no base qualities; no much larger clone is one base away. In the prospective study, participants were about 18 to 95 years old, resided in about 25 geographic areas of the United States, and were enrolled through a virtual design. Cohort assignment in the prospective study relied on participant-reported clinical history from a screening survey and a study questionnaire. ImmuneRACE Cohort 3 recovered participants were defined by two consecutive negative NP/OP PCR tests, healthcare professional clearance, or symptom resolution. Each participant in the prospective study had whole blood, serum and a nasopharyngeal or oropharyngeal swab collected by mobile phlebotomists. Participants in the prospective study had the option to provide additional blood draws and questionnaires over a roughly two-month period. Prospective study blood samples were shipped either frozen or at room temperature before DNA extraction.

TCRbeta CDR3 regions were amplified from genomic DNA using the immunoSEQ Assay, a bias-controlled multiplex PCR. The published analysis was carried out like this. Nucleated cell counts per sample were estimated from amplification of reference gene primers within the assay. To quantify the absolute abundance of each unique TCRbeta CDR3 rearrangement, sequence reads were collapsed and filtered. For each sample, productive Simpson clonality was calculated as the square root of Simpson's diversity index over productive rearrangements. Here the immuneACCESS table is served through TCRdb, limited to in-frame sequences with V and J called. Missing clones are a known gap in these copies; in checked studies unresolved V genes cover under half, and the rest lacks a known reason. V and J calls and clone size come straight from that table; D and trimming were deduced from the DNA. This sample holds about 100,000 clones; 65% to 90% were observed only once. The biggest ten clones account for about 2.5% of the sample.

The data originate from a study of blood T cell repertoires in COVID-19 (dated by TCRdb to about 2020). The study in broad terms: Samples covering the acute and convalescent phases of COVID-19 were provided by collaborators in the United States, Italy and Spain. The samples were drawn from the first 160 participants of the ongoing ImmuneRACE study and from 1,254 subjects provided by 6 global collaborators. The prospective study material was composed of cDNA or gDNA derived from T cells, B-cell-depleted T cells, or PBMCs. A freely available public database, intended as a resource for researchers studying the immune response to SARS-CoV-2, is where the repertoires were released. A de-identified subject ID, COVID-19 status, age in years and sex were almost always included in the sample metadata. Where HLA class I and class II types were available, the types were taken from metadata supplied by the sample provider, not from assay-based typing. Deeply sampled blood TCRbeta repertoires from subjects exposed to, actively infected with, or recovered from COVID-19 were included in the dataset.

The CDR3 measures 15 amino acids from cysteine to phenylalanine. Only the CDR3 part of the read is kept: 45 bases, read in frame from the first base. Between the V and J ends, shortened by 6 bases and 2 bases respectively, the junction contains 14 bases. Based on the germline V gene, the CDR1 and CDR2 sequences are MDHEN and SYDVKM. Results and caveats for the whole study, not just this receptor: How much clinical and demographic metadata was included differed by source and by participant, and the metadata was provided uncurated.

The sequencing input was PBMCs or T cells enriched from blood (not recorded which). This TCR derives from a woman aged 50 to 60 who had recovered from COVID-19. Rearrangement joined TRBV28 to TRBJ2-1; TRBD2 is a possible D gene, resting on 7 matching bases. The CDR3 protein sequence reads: CASSPGEGAYNEQFF. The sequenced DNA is TGTGCCAGCAGCCCTGGGGAGGGGGCCTACAATGAGCAGTTCTTC.